The 17 T cell receptor beta chains reported below all come from one sample, sequenced in a study of OX40 agonist ivuxolimab in advanced cancers. Assay: immunoSEQ multiplex PCR; the TCRdb copy retains only in-frame clones and omits some. The top ten clones hold 3.4% of a sample with tens of thousands of clones, around four fifths of them seen once. The source was CD4+ or CD8+ T cells sorted from blood, collected in a trial of the OX40 agonist ivuxolimab. All receptors derive from an adult with an advanced solid tumor such as melanoma, head and neck, liver or kidney cancer.

The J gene is TRBJ1-2, the V gene TRBV6-1; 8 nucleotides align to TRBD1. The CDR3 runs 15 residues. V lost 6 bases to trimming and J lost 4 bases; unmatched junction nucleotides: 10. The germline CDR1 and CDR2 sequences are MNHNS and SASEGT. DNA of the CDR3: TGTGCCAGCAGACCGGGACAGGCAATTTTCTATGGCTACACCTTC. It translates to CASRPGQAIFYGYTF.

CDR3 loop: CASSWDRRLSYEQYF. CDR3 coding DNA: TGTGCCAGCAGCTGGGACAGGAGACTCTCCTACGAGCAGTACTTC. V usage is TRBV7-9 and J usage is TRBJ2-7, with TRBD1 identical over 8 bases. Germline V gene data show CDR1 as SEHNR and CDR2 as FQNEAQ (reference sequence). V was pared by 4 bases and J by 0 bases, with 5 bases of the junction left unmatched. The CDR3 spans 15 residues.

V is TRBV11-1 and J is TRBJ1-3, with D possibly matching TRBD1 (5 bases). Trimming pared 3 bases from V and 0 bases from J, leaving 12 bases between. The germline V gene has CDR1 SGHAT and CDR2 FQDESV (reference sequence). The CDR3 length is 16 residues. The CDR3 bases are TGTGCCAGCAGCTTGGGGCTGACCGACTCTGGAAACACCATATATTTT. Translating it yields CASSLGLTDSGNTIYF.

The count of this clone is one. This chain connects TRBV7-2 to TRBJ2-3; 14 bases map to TRBD2. This CDR3 is built from 16 residues. Germline values: CDR1 SGHTA, CDR2 FQGNSA. The J segment lost 6 bases and the V segment lost 5 bases, leaving 7 bases of the junction unmatched. This chain's CDR3 is CASSPGLAGARDTQYF. The CDR3 DNA is TGTGCCAGCAGCCCGGGACTAGCGGGGGCAAGGGATACGCAGTATTTT.

The gene calls are TRBV13 and TRBJ1-3; 7 bases map to TRBD1. The V gene's germline CDR1 is PRHDT and CDR2 FYEKMQ (reference sequence). The CDR3 sequence is 15 residues long. Trimming removed 6 bases from V and 3 bases from J; junction bases left unmatched: 8. This chain's CDR3 is CASSLDRVIGNTIYF. The CDR3 DNA reads as TGTGCCAGCAGTCTAGACAGGGTAATTGGAAACACCATATATTTT. The entire variable domain, with the rest obtained from reference TRBV13 and TRBJ1-3, is as follows: AAGVIQSPRHLIKEKRETATLKCYPIPRHDTVYWYQQGPGQDPQFLISFYEKMQSDKGSIPDRFSAQQFSDYHSELNMSSLELGDSALYFCASSLDRVIGNTIYFGEGSWLTVV.

The chain has TRBV19 and TRBJ2-5; 8 bases agree with TRBD2. The length of the CDR3 is 15 residues. V lost 7 bases, J lost 4 bases, and 11 bases stayed unmatched. Germline V gene data show CDR1 as LNHDA and CDR2 as SQIVND (reference sequence). The CDR3 coding sequence is TGTGCCAGTACCCCTAGTAGCGGGAAGGGAGAGACCCAGTACTTC. It codes for CASTPSSGKGETQYF.

The chain links TRBV19 to TRBJ1-6, with D perhaps TRBD1 (6 bases). Per the germline V gene, CDR1 is LNHDA and CDR2 is SQIVND (reference sequence). Trimming took off 9 bases at V and 6 bases at J, with 21 bases between the two ends. The CDR3 runs 16 residues. CDR3 bases: TGTGCCAGCCGTTGGACCGGGACAACGGGTAATTCACCCCTCCACTTT. Amino acids: CASRWTGTTGNSPLHF.

This sequence joins TRBV18 and TRBJ1-2; a possible D gene is TRBD1 (6 bases). In germline, CDR1 is KGHSH, CDR2 LQKENI. The CDR3 is 14 amino acids. Trimming pared 3 bases from V and 4 bases from J, leaving 12 bases between. The CDR3 coding sequence is TGTGCCAGCTCACCTTCGGACAGCTTCTATGGCTACACCTTC. Its protein is CASSPSDSFYGYTF.

The chain has TRBV10-3 and TRBJ2-1; unclear D gene. The germline gives CDR1 ENHRY, CDR2 SYGVKD. V lost 0 bases and J lost 10, with 4 bases in between. This CDR3 spans 11 amino acids. CDR3 DNA sequence: TGTGCCATCAGTGAGTCGGGGGAGCAGTTCTTC. Its translation: CAISESGEQFF.

The J gene is TRBJ2-5, the V gene TRBV6-5; maybe TRBD1 (7 bases). CDR1 and CDR2 (germline): MNHEY, SVGAGI. V was cut by 7 bases and J by 8 bases, with 20 bases left in between. This CDR3 has 14 amino acids. The DNA of the CDR3 is TGTGCCAGCACTGCGGGACAGACATCAACTACCCAGTACTTC. As protein: CASTAGQTSTTQYF.

The chain links TRBV27 to TRBJ2-7; tentative D call: TRBD2 (5 bases). Germline assignment: CDR1 MNHEY and CDR2 SMNVEV (reference sequence). Trimming stripped 4 bases from V and 7 bases from J, with 17 bases between. The length of the CDR3 is 14 residues. CDR3 nucleotide sequence: TGTGCCAGCAGTTCAATCGGACTTCCTTGGGAGCAGTACTTC. This codes for CASSSIGLPWEQYF.

The table lists this clone with a few counts. The V gene is TRBV5-1, the J gene TRBJ2-1; D is ambiguous. From germline, CDR1 is SGHRS and CDR2 YFSETQ. The CDR3 totals 14 residues. V dropped 6 bases and J dropped 3 bases, with 13 bases sitting between them. The CDR3 sequence: CASTPQEIYNEQFF. The DNA of the CDR3 is TGCGCCAGCACCCCCCAGGAAATCTACAATGAGCAGTTCTTC.

The chain uses TRBV27 and TRBJ1-1; 8 nucleotides align to TRBD1. The CDR3 is 16 residues long. V lost 6 bases and J lost 5; bases outside the gene matches: 14. Germline values: CDR1 MNHEY, CDR2 SMNVEV (reference sequence). The CDR3 sequence: CASSPRGDRLGTEAFF. The CDR3 DNA is TGTGCCAGCAGCCCCCGGGGGGACAGGCTGGGGACTGAAGCTTTCTTT.

V usage is TRBV6-1 and J usage is TRBJ1-6; D unresolved. The CDR3 consists of 16 residues. Germline V gene sequence: CDR1 MNHNS, CDR2 SASEGT. V was clipped by 1 base and J by 0 bases, with 7 bases between them. CDR3 nucleotide sequence: TGTGCCAGCAGTGAAGTTTTAAGCTCCTATAATTCACCCCTCCACTTT. This encodes CASSEVLSSYNSPLHF.

V gene TRBV7-2 combines with J gene TRBJ1-6, with D possibly matching TRBD1 (5 bases). Looked up from germline, CDR1 is SGHTA and CDR2 is FQGNSA. The CDR3 has 13 residues. Trimming cost V 3 bases and J 8 bases, with 8 bases left between them. Here the CDR3 DNA reads TGTGCCAGCAGCTTTGCGACAGATTCACCCCTCCACTTT. Protein sequence: CASSFATDSPLHF.

The rearrangement uses TRBV28 and TRBJ2-1; the D gene is possibly TRBD2 (5 bases). Germline CDR1 reads MDHEN; CDR2 reads SYDVKM. CDR3 length equals 14 residues. V shed 6 bases and J shed 4 bases, with 13 bases lying between them. The CDR3 sequence: CASSLPGIYNEQFF. The CDR3 DNA is TGTGCCAGCAGCCTCCCGGGGATATACAATGAGCAGTTCTTC.

V is TRBV19 and J is TRBJ2-6; unclear D gene. Germline CDR1 is LNHDA and CDR2 is SQIVND (reference sequence). CDR3 length: 15 amino acids. V shed 5 bases and J shed 0 bases, with 8 bases lying between them. As DNA, the CDR3 is TGTGCCAGTAGTGCCATCACCTCTGGGGCCAACGTCCTGACTTTC. It encodes CASSAITSGANVLTF. Full variable domain (outside the CDR3, taken from reference TRBV19 and TRBJ2-6): DGGITQSPKYLFRKEGQNVTLSCEQNLNHDAMYWYRQDPGQGLRLIYYSQIVNDFQKGDIAEGYSVSREKKESFPLTVTSAQKNPTAFYLCASSAITSGANVLTFGAGSRLTVL.